This T cell receptor beta chain is drawn from a study of blood T cells in healthy people across ages. With a J-beta primer mix and a sample-barcoded 5' primer, a second PCR ran about 6 to 11 cycles. TCRdb itself ran the 5' RACE reads through MiXCR, one entry per CDR3 protein. The sample records more than 900,000 distinct CDR3 sequences, approximately 25% being singletons. The length of the CDR3 is 16 residues. The sample was also reused in another study, on T cells of mothers and their children.

This clonotype was sampled from a girl aged 2 to 9 in good health. The V gene is TRBV12-3 or TRBV12-4, the J gene TRBJ2-1; 15 bases are a match to TRBD2. The DNA end lines up better with TRBJ2-7; the J call may be wrong. The sequencing input was blood. The DNA of the CDR3 is TGTGCCAGCAGTTCTGGACTAGCGGGGGGGAAGAACGAGCAGTACTTC. Amino acids: CASSSGLAGGKNEQYF.